Each of the 13 T cell receptor beta chains below was sequenced from the same sample in a study of OX40 agonist ivuxolimab in advanced cancers. Produced via immunoSEQ multiplex PCR; TCRdb's table is partial and in-frame only. The sample has tens of thousands of clones, roughly 81% seen once; the top ten hold roughly 4.5%. The sequences come from CD4+ or CD8+ T cells sorted from blood, collected in a trial of the OX40 agonist ivuxolimab. The receptors stem from an adult with an advanced solid tumor such as melanoma, head and neck, liver or kidney cancer.

The CDR3 sequence: CASSFPSQGKAYEQYF. The CDR3, as DNA: TGTGCCAGCAGCTTTCCCAGTCAGGGGAAGGCCTACGAGCAGTACTTC. The chain employs TRBV5-4 and TRBJ2-7; maybe TRBD1 (6 bases). Trimming shortened V by 2 bases and J by 2 bases, and 17 bases separated the two germline ends. CDR1 and CDR2 (germline): SGHNT, YYREEE (reference sequence). CDR3 length: 16 amino acids.

J is TRBJ1-2 and V is TRBV2; D is possibly TRBD1 (6 bases). Germline V CDR1 and CDR2: SNHLY, FYNNEI. Trimming left V 7 bases short and J 4 bases short, with 19 bases between. The length of the CDR3 is 15 residues. The CDR3, as DNA: TGTGCCAGCACCCCGTCAGGGGACGGCACCTATGGCTACACCTTC. This translates into CASTPSGDGTYGYTF.

The J gene is TRBJ2-1, the V gene TRBV6-6, with 11 nucleotides matching TRBD2. The junction had 4 bases not matched to a gene; V was cut back by 4 bases and J by 8 bases. The CDR3 spans 14 residues. Germline V gene data show CDR1 as MNHNY and CDR2 as SVGAGI (reference sequence). CDR3 coding DNA: TGTGCCAGCAGTTCACTAGCGGGAGTAGATGAGCAGTTCTTC. This sequence encodes CASSSLAGVDEQFF.

This clone was seen only a few times. The chain combines TRBV5-1 with TRBJ2-7, with D perhaps TRBD1 or TRBD2 (5 bases each). V lost 4 bases and J lost 3, with 8 bases in between. The CDR3 consists of 12 residues. Germline V CDR1 and CDR2: SGHRS, YFSETQ. This CDR3 is CASSLGVYEQYF. The CDR3, as DNA: TGCGCCAGCAGCCTGGGGGTCTACGAGCAGTACTTC.

The rearrangement joins TRBV15 to TRBJ2-7; TRBD1 agrees at 8 bases. V lost 5 bases, J lost 2 bases, and 8 bases stayed unmatched. This CDR3 is 15 amino acids long. Germline V gene lookup returns CDR1 LNHNV and CDR2 YYDKDF (reference sequence). The CDR3 sequence is CATSRGGQGPYEQYF. The CDR3 nucleotides read TGTGCCACCAGCCGAGGAGGACAGGGTCCCTACGAGCAGTACTTC.

The chain combines TRBV7-2 with TRBJ2-5; no clear D. V lost 0 bases and J lost 3, with 8 bases in between. The CDR3 spans 14 residues. Germline assignment: CDR1 SGHTA and CDR2 FQGNSA. CDR3 residues: CASSLALEKETQYF. CDR3 bases: TGTGCCAGCAGCTTAGCCCTGGAGAAAGAGACCCAGTACTTC.

The rearrangement joins TRBV5-4 to TRBJ2-7; D may be TRBD2 (6 bases). V lost 2 bases, J lost 7 bases, and 16 bases lay in between. Per germline, CDR1 SGHNT and CDR2 YYREEE (reference sequence). The CDR3 is made up of 14 amino acids. CDR3 in amino acids: CASSLWGIAGEQYF. CDR3 coding DNA: TGTGCCAGCAGCTTATGGGGAATCGCGGGAGAGCAGTACTTC.

This sequence joins TRBV7-2 and TRBJ2-3, with 9 bases lining up with TRBD1. The ends lost 5 bases at V and 6 bases at J; junction bases unmatched: 9. The CDR3 has 15 residues. Germline V CDR1 and CDR2: SGHTA, FQGNSA. CDR3: CASSRPGQGSDTQYF. In DNA form, the CDR3 reads TGTGCCAGCAGCCGGCCGGGACAGGGTTCCGATACGCAGTATTTT.

A single count supports this clone. The rearrangement uses TRBV6-1 and TRBJ1-2, with TRBD1 identical over 7 bases. The junction had 12 bases not matched to a gene; V was cut back by 6 bases and J by 8 bases. The germline CDR1 and CDR2 sequences are MNHNS and SASEGT. The CDR3 contains 14 residues. CDR3: CASSRGQLGEGYTF. The CDR3 region has the DNA TGTGCCAGCAGCCGGGGACAGCTCGGGGAGGGCTACACCTTC.

This sequence joins TRBV5-4 and TRBJ2-6; 9 bases align to TRBD1. V lost 3 bases to trimming and J lost 4 bases; unmatched junction nucleotides: 5. This CDR3 comprises 16 residues. Looked up from germline, CDR1 is SGHNT and CDR2 is YYREEE (reference sequence). The CDR3 DNA reads TGTGCCAGCAGCTCGACAGGGGGATTGGGGGCCAACGTCCTGACTTTC. It yields the protein CASSSTGGLGANVLTF.

The V call is TRBV19, the J call TRBJ2-3; D unresolved. Germline V gene lookup returns CDR1 LNHDA and CDR2 SQIVND (reference sequence). The CDR3 runs to 14 residues. V was cut by 1 base and J by 2 bases, with 7 bases left in between. CDR3 amino acids: CASSIGGPTDTQYF. CDR3 nucleotide sequence: TGTGCCAGTAGTATAGGTGGGCCCACAGATACGCAGTATTTT.

The chain is built from TRBV10-1 and TRBJ2-3, with 7 bases fitting TRBD2. The CDR3 is made up of 16 amino acids. Germline V gene sequence: CDR1 WNHNN, CDR2 SYGVQD (reference sequence). V gave up 7 bases and J gave up 2 bases; unmatched junction bases: 12. CDR3 DNA: TGCGCCAGCACGGAAAACATAGCGGGCTACACAGATACGCAGTATTTT. Encoded protein: CASTENIAGYTDTQYF.

The chain has TRBV5-6 and TRBJ1-2; D not certain. The CDR3 has 15 amino acids. Per germline, CDR1 SGHDT and CDR2 YYEEEE. The ends were cut back, 4 bases at V and 3 bases at J, with 16 bases in the middle. The CDR3 here is CASSKVNARDYGYTF. DNA of the CDR3: TGTGCCAGCAGCAAAGTCAACGCGCGGGACTATGGCTACACCTTC.